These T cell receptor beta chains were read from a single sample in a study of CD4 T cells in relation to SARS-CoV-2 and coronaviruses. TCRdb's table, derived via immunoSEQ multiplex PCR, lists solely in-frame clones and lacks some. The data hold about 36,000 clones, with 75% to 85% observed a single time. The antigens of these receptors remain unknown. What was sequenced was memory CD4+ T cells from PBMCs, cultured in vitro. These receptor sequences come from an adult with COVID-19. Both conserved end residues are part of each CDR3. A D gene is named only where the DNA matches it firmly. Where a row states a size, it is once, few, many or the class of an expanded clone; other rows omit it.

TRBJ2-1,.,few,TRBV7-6,CASSSTTGHSYNEQFF,TGTGCCAGCAGCTCCACAACGGGACACTCCTACAATGAGCAGTTCTTC
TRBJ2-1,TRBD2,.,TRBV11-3,CASSLSGNEQFF,TGTGCCAGCAGTCTTAGCGGGAATGAGCAGTTCTTC
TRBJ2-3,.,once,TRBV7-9,CASSVQGYTDTQYF,TGTGCCAGCAGCGTACAGGGTTACACAGATACGCAGTATTTT
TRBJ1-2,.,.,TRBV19,CASSPSGLRRVDYGYTF,TGTGCCAGTAGTCCGTCGGGACTACGTAGGGTCGACTATGGCTACACCTTC
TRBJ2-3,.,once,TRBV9,CASSAGGVPDTQYF,TGTGCCAGCAGCGCAGGGGGGGTCCCAGATACGCAGTATTTT
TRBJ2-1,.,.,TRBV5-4,CASSLEFNNEQFF,TGTGCCAGCAGCTTGGAATTTAACAATGAGCAGTTCTTC
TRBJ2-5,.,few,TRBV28,CASSSTEFNQETQYF,TGTGCCAGCAGTTCGACAGAATTCAACCAAGAGACCCAGTACTTC
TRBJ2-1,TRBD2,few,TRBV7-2,CASSGDKAGFYNEQFF,TGTGCCAGCAGCGGCGACAAAGCGGGGTTCTACAATGAGCAGTTCTTC
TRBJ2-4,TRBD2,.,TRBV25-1,CASSFGGKEYF,TGTGCCAGCAGTTTCGGGGGGAAGGAGTACTTC
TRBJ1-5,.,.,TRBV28,CATRGTLRGNNQPQHF,TGTGCCACAAGGGGGACCCTTAGGGGTAACAATCAGCCCCAGCATTTT
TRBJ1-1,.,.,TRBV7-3,CASSLTPGANTEAFF,TGTGCCAGCAGCTTAACGCCAGGGGCCAACACTGAAGCTTTCTTT
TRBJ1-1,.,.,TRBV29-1,CSIFRDKNTEAFF,TGCAGCATTTTCCGGGACAAGAACACTGAAGCTTTCTTT
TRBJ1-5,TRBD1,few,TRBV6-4,CASSAGTGGNQPQHF,TGTGCCAGCAGTGCCGGGACAGGGGGCAATCAGCCCCAGCATTTT
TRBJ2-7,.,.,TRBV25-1,CASSDPGVGAYEQYF,TGTGCCAGCAGTGATCCTGGAGTCGGCGCCTACGAGCAGTACTTC
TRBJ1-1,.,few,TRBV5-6,CASSWDPGRRGQTEAFF,TGTGCCAGCAGCTGGGATCCGGGACGGAGGGGTCAGACTGAAGCTTTCTTT
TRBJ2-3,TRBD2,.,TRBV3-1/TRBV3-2,CASSQDPGGGRDTQYF,TGTGCCAGCAGCCAAGATCCCGGCGGGGGGAGGGATACGCAGTATTTT
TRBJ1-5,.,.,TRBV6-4,CASSDFEPQPQHF,TGTGCCAGCAGTGACTTTGAACCCCAGCCCCAGCATTTT
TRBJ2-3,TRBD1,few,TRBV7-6,CASSSSGTGGGDTQYF,TGTGCCAGCAGCTCGAGCGGGACAGGGGGCGGAGATACGCAGTATTTT
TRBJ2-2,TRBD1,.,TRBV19,CASQGAGELFF,TGTGCCAGTCAGGGGGCCGGGGAGCTGTTTTTT
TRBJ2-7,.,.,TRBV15,CATSREGGEQYF,TGTGCCACCAGCAGAGAAGGGGGCGAGCAGTACTTC
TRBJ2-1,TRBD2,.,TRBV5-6,CASSLRTSGSSNEQFF,TGTGCCAGCAGCTTGAGGACTAGCGGGAGTTCCAATGAGCAGTTCTTC
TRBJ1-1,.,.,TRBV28,CASMLMGLAGAEAFF,TGTGCCAGCATGCTTATGGGACTCGCGGGCGCTGAAGCTTTCTTT
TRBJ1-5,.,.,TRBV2,CASSEITGSLSNQPQHF,TGTGCCAGCAGTGAGATAACAGGGAGTCTTAGCAATCAGCCCCAGCATTTT
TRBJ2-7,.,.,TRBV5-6,CASSSTYEQYF,TGTGCCAGCAGCTCGACCTACGAGCAGTACTTC
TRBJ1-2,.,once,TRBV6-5,CASSFGRAGYGYTF,TGTGCCAGCAGTTTTGGCAGGGCGGGCTATGGCTACACCTTC
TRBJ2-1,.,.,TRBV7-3,CASSMGLVGYNEQFF,TGTGCCAGCAGTATGGGACTCGTGGGGTACAATGAGCAGTTCTTC